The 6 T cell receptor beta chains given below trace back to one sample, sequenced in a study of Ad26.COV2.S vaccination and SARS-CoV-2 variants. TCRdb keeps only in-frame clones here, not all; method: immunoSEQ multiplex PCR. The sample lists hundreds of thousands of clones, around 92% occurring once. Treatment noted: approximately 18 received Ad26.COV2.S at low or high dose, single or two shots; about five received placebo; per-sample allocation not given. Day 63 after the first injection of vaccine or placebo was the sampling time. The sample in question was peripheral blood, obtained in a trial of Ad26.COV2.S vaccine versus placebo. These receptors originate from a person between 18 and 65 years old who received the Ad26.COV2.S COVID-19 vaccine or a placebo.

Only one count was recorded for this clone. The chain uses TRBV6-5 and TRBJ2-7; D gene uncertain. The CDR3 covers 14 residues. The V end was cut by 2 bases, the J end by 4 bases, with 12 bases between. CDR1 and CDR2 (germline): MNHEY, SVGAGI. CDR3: CASSYDHTVYEQYF. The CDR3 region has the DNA TGTGCCAGCAGTTACGACCACACAGTTTACGAGCAGTACTTC.

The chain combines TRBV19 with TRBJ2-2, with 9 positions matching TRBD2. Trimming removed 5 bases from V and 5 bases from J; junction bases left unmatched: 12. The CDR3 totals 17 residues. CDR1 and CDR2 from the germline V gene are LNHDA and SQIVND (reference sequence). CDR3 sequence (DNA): TGTGCCAGTAGTCTAGGCGGGGGGGCTCCCAGAACCGGGGAGCTGTTTTTT. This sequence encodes CASSLGGGAPRTGELFF.

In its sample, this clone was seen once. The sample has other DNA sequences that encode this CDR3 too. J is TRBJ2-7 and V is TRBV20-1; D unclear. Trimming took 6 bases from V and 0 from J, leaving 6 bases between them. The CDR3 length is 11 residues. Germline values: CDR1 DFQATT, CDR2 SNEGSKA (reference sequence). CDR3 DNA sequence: TGCAGTGCCCGTGACTCCTACGAGCAGTACTTC. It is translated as CSARDSYEQYF.

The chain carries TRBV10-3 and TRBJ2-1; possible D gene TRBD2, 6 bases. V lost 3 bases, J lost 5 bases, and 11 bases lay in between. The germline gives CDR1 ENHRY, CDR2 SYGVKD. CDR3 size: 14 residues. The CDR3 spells CAISEGTGDNEQFF. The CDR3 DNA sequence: TGTGCCATCAGTGAAGGGACTGGGGACAATGAGCAGTTCTTC.

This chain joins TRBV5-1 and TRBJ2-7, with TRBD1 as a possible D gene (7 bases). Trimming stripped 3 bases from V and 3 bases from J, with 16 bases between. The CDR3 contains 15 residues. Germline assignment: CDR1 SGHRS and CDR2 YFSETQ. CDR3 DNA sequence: TGCGCCAGCAGCTCCGCGGGACAGCTGGTCTACGAGCAGTACTTC. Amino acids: CASSSAGQLVYEQYF.

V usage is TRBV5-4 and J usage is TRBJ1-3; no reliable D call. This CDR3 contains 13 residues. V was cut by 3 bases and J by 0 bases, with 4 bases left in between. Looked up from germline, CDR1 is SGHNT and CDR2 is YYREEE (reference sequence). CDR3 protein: CASSSYSGNTIYF. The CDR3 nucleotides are TGTGCCAGCAGCTCCTACTCTGGAAACACCATATATTTT.